This T cell receptor (beta chain) derives from a study of shared clonotypes between healthy human individuals. Assay: immunoSEQ multiplex PCR; the TCRdb copy retains only in-frame clones and omits some. This sample has roughly 2,500,000 clones, with 93% found just once. Germline V gene sequence: CDR1 SGHDT, CDR2 YYEEEE. The CDR3 sequence is 17 residues long. Trimming pared 4 bases from V and 5 bases from J, leaving 24 bases between. The source of this sequence is a man between 18 and 35 years old in good health. Some clones in this sample may be carry-over from other donors' samples. This chain links TRBV5-6 with TRBJ1-1, with D perhaps matching TRBD1 (5 bases). The sequenced sample consisted of naive CD4+ T cells from PBMCs. Subset meaning: CD45RA+ positively selected. As DNA, the CDR3 is TGTGCCAGCAGCCTCCATAGTTGGGGCCGGAAGAATACTGAAGCTTTCTTT. It translates to CASSLHSWGRKNTEAFF. Full variable domain (outside the CDR3, taken from reference TRBV5-6 and TRBJ1-1): DAGVTQSPTHLIKTRGQQVTLRCSPKSGHDTVSWYQQALGQGPQFIFQYYEEEERQRGNFPDRFSGHQFPNYSSELNVNALLLGDSALYLCASSLHSWGRKNTEAFFGQGTRLTVV.